This T cell receptor beta chain was identified in a study of blood T cell repertoires in COVID-19. Whole-study context: The United States, Italy and Spain were the sources of the acute and convalescent COVID-19 samples. From T cells, B-cell-depleted T cells, or PBMCs came the material, which was cDNA or gDNA.

Original analysis: Nucleated cell number was recorded as an estimate derived from reference gene primer amplification. The assay was immunoSEQ multiplex PCR, and TCRdb's table has in-frame clones only and misses some. The V and J calls and clone size were taken over from that table, and D and trimming were inferred from the DNA. The table has about 60,000 clones, over 80% seen once. Germline CDR1 is MNHNS and CDR2 is SASEGT. Trimming removed 8 bases at V and 2 bases at J, with 13 bases between. The CDR3 is 13 amino acids. During active infection, Seattle patients enrolled and were then monitored through disease.

The TCR was taken from a man aged 25-45 years with COVID-19, enrolled during active disease. This chain uses TRBV6-1 with TRBJ2-7; D perhaps matches TRBD1 (5 bases). Sequenced sample: peripheral blood. CDR3 nucleotide sequence: TGTGCCAGCCAGGGTACTGGGACCTACGAGCAGTACTTC. Its translation is CASQGTGTYEQYF.